The T cell receptor (beta chain) under discussion was sequenced for a study of OX40 agonist ivuxolimab in advanced cancers. Background on the whole study: Ivuxolimab, which targeted the costimulatory receptor OX40 (CD134), was an agonistic, fully human IgG2 monoclonal antibody. Intravenous ivuxolimab was administered to patients every 2 weeks at six dose levels: 0.01, 0.1, 0.3, 1.5, 3 and 10 mg/kg. Among the 50 to 55 dose-escalation patients, around 20 had hepatocellular carcinoma, 15 or so melanoma, 9 renal cell carcinoma and 9 head and neck cancer. The dose-escalation cohort was roughly 87% male with a mean age of about 65 years, ranging from about 20 to 85. Patients were allowed to have had prior anti-PD-1, anti-PD-L1 or anti-CTLA-4 therapy, and approximately 43% of the dose-escalation patients had previously received checkpoint inhibitors. Partial responses were achieved by three dose-escalation patients, of whom one had hepatocellular carcinoma and two had cutaneous melanoma. The point of sequencing TCRbeta in the periphery was to test whether ivuxolimab changed TCR sequence diversity and drove clonal T-cell expansion. The paper reports the monotherapy dose-escalation portion (N = 52 patients) of the phase I ivuxolimab trial. Broader findings and caveats from the paper: In partial responders in the 0.1-3.0 mg/kg groups, normalized peripheral clonal expansion was found to be among the lowest, especially among CD8+ T cells. At doses from 0.1 to 3.0 mg/kg, clonal expansion was seen in both CD4+ and CD8+ blood T cells between baseline and week 6. Low levels of normalized T-cell clonal expansion were also shown by some nonresponding patients. After ivuxolimab, more expanded clones were found on average in CD8+ T cells than in CD4+ T cells. Antigen specificity was not determined for the clonally expanded peripheral T cells.

The germline V gene encodes CDR1 SQVTM and CDR2 ANQGSEA. Cut back by 4 bases and 1 base, the V and J ends lie 7 bases apart. Inclusive of the bounding cysteine and phenylalanine, the CDR3 is 12 residues long. CDR3 DNA only is kept here, 36 bases in frame from base 1. With respect to this clone: Its antigen is unknown. There are no base qualities to consult, and no much larger clone falls within one base.

Patients with autoimmune disease history or receiving systemic immunosuppression were excluded from the trial. In every dose cohort, peripheral blood was drawn for TCR sequencing at baseline, cycle 4 day 1, and cycle 7 day 1. Samples were obtained from an open-label, multicenter, first-in-human phase I dose-escalation trial of ivuxolimab. The trial enrolled adults with locally advanced or metastatic head and neck squamous cell, hepatocellular, melanoma or renal cell carcinoma. Before TCR sequencing, CD4+ T cells and CD8+ T cells from peripheral blood were sorted into separate populations. Genomic DNA was isolated from the sorted cells so that the TCRbeta CDR3 region could be sequenced. TCRbeta CDR3 regions were sequenced using the immunoSEQ Assay. Sourced from immuneACCESS, this table was stored by TCRdb with only in-frame sequences that have V and J called. A share of the clones is absent; for the studies checked, an unresolved V gene accounts for under half, and the remainder has no known explanation. Present in this sample are roughly 41,000 clones, 88% of which were seen just once. About three fifths of the sample lies in the top ten.

This clonotype was obtained from an adult with an advanced solid tumor such as melanoma, head and neck, liver or kidney cancer. Sequencing used CD4+ or CD8+ T cells sorted from blood, obtained in a trial of the OX40 agonist ivuxolimab. The chain couples TRBV29-1 to TRBJ1-1, with no confident D gene call. The DNA sequence is given as TGCAGCGTTGCTCCGGGGAACACTGAAGCTTTCTTT. This translates into CSVAPGNTEAFF.